This entry lists 23 T cell receptor beta chains sequenced from one sample in a study of OX40 agonist ivuxolimab in advanced cancers. Using immunoSEQ multiplex PCR, the repertoire was profiled, and TCRdb retains in-frame clones only, with some absent. The sample lists 60,000 or so clones, over 75% seen once, with approximately 2% in the top ten. Sample: CD4+ or CD8+ T cells sorted from blood, taken in a trial of the OX40 agonist ivuxolimab. The receptor set was obtained from an adult with an advanced solid tumor such as melanoma, head and neck, liver or kidney cancer.

On this clone itself: At one boundary the junction diverges from the germline segment, which might be a read error. The rearrangement links TRBV5-1 to TRBJ1-3, with TRBD1 identical over 7 bases. Germline assignment: CDR1 SGHRS and CDR2 YFSETQ. This CDR3 spans 16 amino acids. CDR3 sequence: CASSPSSGGSENTIYF. CDR3 sequence (DNA): TGCGCCAGCAGCCCGAGTTCAGGGGGGTCTGAAAACACCATATATTTT.

Turning to this clone: This CDR3 fails to terminate in the conserved phenylalanine or tryptophan, so it likely reflects a read error. This chain connects TRBV6-1 to TRBJ1-1; no definite D call. Germline V gives CDR1 MNHNS, CDR2 SASEGT. This CDR3 is built from 13 residues. V was pared by 5 bases and J by 1 base, with 8 bases between. The CDR3 sequence: CASSFPGNTEAFL. DNA of the CDR3: TGTGCCAGCAGTTTTCCCGGGAACACTGAAGCTTTCCTT.

This chain links TRBV7-8 with TRBJ2-3; D gene ambiguous. This CDR3 has 11 residues. V shed 8 bases and J shed 4 bases, with 7 bases lying between them. Germline CDR1 SGHVS, CDR2 FQNEAQ. CDR3: CASRRSDTQYF. Here the CDR3 DNA reads TGTGCCAGCCGCCGCTCAGATACGCAGTATTTT.

V is TRBV7-9 and J is TRBJ1-2, with a tentative D call TRBD1 (5 bases). This CDR3 contains 15 residues. V lost 5 bases and J lost 2, with 15 bases in between. Germline CDR1 is SEHNR and CDR2 is FQNEAQ (reference sequence). The CDR3 bases are TGTGCCAGCAGCGTAGAGCCGAACAGGAACTATGGCTACACCTTC. Protein: CASSVEPNRNYGYTF.

The gene calls are TRBV5-5 and TRBJ1-1; D might be TRBD1 (5 bases). Germline V gene data show CDR1 as SGHKS and CDR2 as YYEKEE (reference sequence). Trimming cost V 4 bases and J 0 bases, with 10 bases left between them. There are 14 residues in the CDR3. In nucleotides, the CDR3 is TGTGCCAGCAGCCGGGACGGATTGAACACTGAAGCTTTCTTT. Protein product: CASSRDGLNTEAFF.

The chain links TRBV7-8 to TRBJ2-2; either TRBD1 or TRBD2 may fit D (7 bases each). This CDR3 region has 16 residues. The germline V gene encodes CDR1 SGHVS and CDR2 FQNEAQ. The germline V and J ends were trimmed by 5 bases and 8 bases, with 21 bases remaining between them. The CDR3 sequence: CASSHLGEGAAGELFF. CDR3 sequence (DNA): TGTGCCAGCAGCCACCTGGGGGAGGGGGCTGCGGGGGAGCTGTTTTTT.

The chain couples TRBV28 to TRBJ1-1; D is ambiguous. Trimming took off 3 bases at V and 0 bases at J, with 14 bases between the two ends. Germline CDR1 and CDR2: MDHEN and SYDVKM. The CDR3 runs to 16 residues. In DNA, the CDR3 is TGTGCCAGCAGTTTTCCCCTCCACTATATGAACACTGAAGCTTTCTTT. This encodes CASSFPLHYMNTEAFF.

This clone was counted only a few times. The CDR3 region is CASSLGMWARYSGANVLTF. CDR3 nucleotides: TGTGCCAGCAGCTTAGGGATGTGGGCCAGATACTCTGGGGCCAACGTCCTGACTTTC. The V call is TRBV7-3, the J call TRBJ2-6, with no clear D. The CDR3 has 19 residues. Trimming took 2 bases from V and 0 from J, leaving 17 bases between them. Germline V gives CDR1 SGHTA, CDR2 FQGTGA.

In this sample, this clone turned up a few times. V is TRBV7-2 and J is TRBJ1-1; D not resolved. CDR1 and CDR2 (germline): SGHTA, FQGNSA. CDR3 length equals 13 residues. V was trimmed by 5 bases and J by 0 bases, leaving 7 bases between them. The CDR3 DNA reads as TGTGCCAGCAGCGCCGAAATGAACACTGAAGCTTTCTTT. Amino acid sequence: CASSAEMNTEAFF.

The CDR3 bases are TGCAGCGTTGTTGGGGGGCGACGAGGCACAGATACGCAGTATTTT. It is translated as CSVVGGRRGTDTQYF. The chain is built from TRBV29-1 and TRBJ2-3; D could derive from TRBD1 or TRBD2 (6 bases each). CDR1 and CDR2 from the germline V gene are SQVTM and ANQGSEA. CDR3 length: 15 amino acids. The ends were cut back, 4 bases at V and 1 base at J, with 15 bases in the middle.

The chain employs TRBV15 and TRBJ2-2, with TRBD2 identical over 14 bases. Germline V gene lookup returns CDR1 LNHNV and CDR2 YYDKDF (reference sequence). The CDR3 covers 16 residues. Trimming removed 0 bases from V and 6 bases from J; junction bases left unmatched: 0. The CDR3 loop is CATSREGLAGAGELFF. The CDR3 DNA reads as TGTGCCACCAGCAGAGAGGGACTAGCGGGAGCCGGGGAGCTGTTTTTT.

The V call is TRBV4-1, the J call TRBJ1-6, with 7 bases aligning to TRBD1. The CDR3 loop spans 17 amino acids. V shed 6 bases, J shed 0 bases, and the junction held 8 bases outside the gene matches. Germline values: CDR1 MGHRA, CDR2 YSYEKL. CDR3 sequence: CASRLPGQSSYNSPLHF. Written as DNA, the CDR3 is TGCGCCAGCAGACTACCGGGACAGAGCTCCTATAATTCACCCCTCCACTTT.

This sequence joins TRBV28 and TRBJ1-4, with D tentatively TRBD1 (5 bases). The CDR3 extends over 12 amino acids. The germline V gene encodes CDR1 MDHEN and CDR2 SYDVKM. The V gene lost 10 bases and the J gene lost 6 bases, with 12 bases spanning the gap. CDR3 in amino acids: CATTGGDEKLFF. CDR3 DNA sequence: TGTGCCACCACAGGCGGGGATGAAAAACTGTTTTTT.

This clone was counted once. The chain combines TRBV6-6 with TRBJ2-5; no clear D. This CDR3 contains 10 residues. Germline V CDR1 and CDR2: MNHNY, SVGAGI (reference sequence). V lost 8 bases to trimming and J lost 5 bases, with 6 bases between them. The CDR3 loop reads CASGVETQYF. Here the CDR3 DNA reads TGTGCCAGCGGTGTGGAGACCCAGTACTTC.

V gene TRBV7-9 combines with J gene TRBJ1-3; D gene unclear. Trimming left V 5 bases short and J 0 bases short, with 14 bases between. The CDR3 runs 16 residues. Looked up from germline, CDR1 is SEHNR and CDR2 is FQNEAQ (reference sequence). The CDR3 sequence is CASSLARDSSGNTIYF. CDR3 in DNA: TGTGCCAGCAGCCTGGCCCGGGATAGCTCTGGAAACACCATATATTTT.

V gene TRBV7-9 combines with J gene TRBJ2-3, with 10 bases fitting TRBD1. Trimming removed 5 bases from V and 5 bases from J; junction bases left unmatched: 4. CDR1 SEHNR and CDR2 FQNEAQ come from the germline V gene (reference sequence). The CDR3 consists of 14 residues. CDR3 nucleotide sequence: TGTGCCAGCAGCCGTGGACAGGGGGGAGATACGCAGTATTTT. As protein: CASSRGQGGDTQYF.

The chain recombines TRBV30 with TRBJ1-1; D call uncertain. V dropped 4 bases and J dropped 6 bases, with 9 bases sitting between them. Germline values: CDR1 GTSNPN, CDR2 SVGIG (reference sequence). The CDR3 is made up of 11 amino acids. The CDR3 DNA reads as TGTGCCTGGAAGACTTCAGCTGAAGCTTTCTTT. This sequence encodes CAWKTSAEAFF.

This clone was counted between two and nine times. The CDR3 is CASSPQGARDTQYF. CDR3 bases: TGTGCCAGCAGCCCACAGGGGGCGCGGGATACGCAGTATTTT. The chain couples TRBV11-2 to TRBJ2-3, with 9 nucleotides matching TRBD1. Germline loops: CDR1 SGHAT, CDR2 FQNNGV. Trimming took 5 bases from V and 6 from J; bases not matched to a gene: 6. There are 14 residues in the CDR3.

Worth noting for this clone: Other DNA sequences in this specimen translate into the identical CDR3. The J gene is TRBJ1-1, the V gene TRBV28; D ambiguous. The ends were cut back, 4 bases at V and 2 bases at J, with 11 bases in the middle. Germline V gives CDR1 MDHEN, CDR2 SYDVKM. There are 14 residues in the CDR3. The CDR3: CASSSPRTNTEAFF. Here the CDR3 DNA reads TGTGCCAGCAGTTCGCCCCGGACCAACACTGAAGCTTTCTTT.

This clone was observed a few times. The chain has TRBV11-2 and TRBJ1-5, with TRBD1 matching 7 bases. J gave up 7 bases and V 2 bases, and 5 bases lay outside the gene matches. The CDR3 runs 14 residues. CDR1 and CDR2 from the germline V gene are SGHAT and FQNNGV. CDR3 bases: TGTGCCAGCAGCTTATCAGGGGGGCAACAGCCCCAGCATTTT. Its translation: CASSLSGGQQPQHF.

V usage is TRBV2 and J usage is TRBJ1-1; possible D gene TRBD1, 6 bases. V was cut by 6 bases and J by 1 base, with 15 bases left in between. The CDR3 covers 15 residues. The germline gives CDR1 SNHLY, CDR2 FYNNEI. CDR3 DNA: TGTGCCAGCAGAGTCCGACAGGCGACGAACACTGAAGCTTTCTTT. Encoded protein: CASRVRQATNTEAFF.

The chain is built from TRBV6-5 and TRBJ2-7, with D perhaps matching TRBD2 (6 bases). Trimming pared 7 bases from V and 0 bases from J, leaving 7 bases between. Germline lookup yields CDR1 MNHEY and CDR2 SVGAGI. The CDR3 spans 12 residues. DNA for the CDR3: TGTGCCAGCACCGGGGGCTCCTACGAGCAGTACTTC. Protein: CASTGGSYEQYF.

The chain uses TRBV7-3 and TRBJ2-5; D ambiguous. The CDR3 contains 13 residues. Germline CDR1 SGHTA, CDR2 FQGTGA. V lost 0 bases and J lost 5, with 7 bases in between. CDR3 protein: CASSLTLRETQYF. The CDR3 nucleotides are TGTGCCAGCAGCTTAACTCTCCGGGAGACCCAGTACTTC.